There are many counts of the clone carrying this TCR beta chain. No antigen is known for it. Amplification yielded TCR beta CDR3 regions, with RNA transcripts as the source. Using the HTBI primer set, a first-round RT-PCR was run on the TCR CDR3. TCRdb used MiXCR to reprocess the multiplex PCR reads, holding one entry per CDR3 protein. The table records about 610,000 distinct CDR3 sequences, roughly 15% of them present only once. Enrolled ophthalmopathy patients presented with a Clinical Activity Score of at least 3, a NOSPECS grade of at least 4, and disease duration under 3 months. Exclusion criteria comprised uncontrolled infection, other autoimmune disease, pregnancy or lactation. An approximately 10 ml volume of fresh peripheral blood provided the PBMCs. This CDR3 region has 13 residues. Germline V CDR1 and CDR2: MNHNS, SASEGT. Trimming took 6 bases from V and 4 from J; bases not matched to a gene: 5.

The record originates from a study of T cells in Graves' hyperthyroidism and ophthalmopathy. Whole-study results and caveats: The model foresaw ophthalmopathy a median around 6 months prior to onset.

The chain joins TRBV6-1 to TRBJ1-2, with 7 nucleotides matching TRBD1. This clonotype was sampled from a woman between 40 and 50 years old with Graves' ophthalmopathy. The material sequenced was blood. The CDR3: CASRPTGVYGYTF. The CDR3 DNA sequence: TGTGCCAGCAGGCCAACAGGGGTCTATGGCTACACCTTC.